This T cell receptor beta chain was identified in a study of blood T cell repertoires in COVID-19. As for the study in general: COVID-19 samples, acute and convalescent, were from the United States, Italy and Spain.

Per the germline V gene, CDR1 is LNHDA and CDR2 is SQIVND (reference sequence). V trimming: 3 bases; J trimming: 8 bases; junction bases outside the gene matches: 4. The CDR3 is made up of 14 amino acids. TCRdb's copy holds only in-frame clones and misses some; the assay was immunoSEQ multiplex PCR. The data show 250,000 to 350,000 clones, 84% seen once. V usage is TRBV19 and J usage is TRBJ1-4; 9 positions match TRBD1. Sequenced material: peripheral blood. This TCR derives from a human donor with COVID-19, enrolled during active disease. The donor label of this sample is uncertain. CDR3 DNA sequence: TGTGCCAGTAGTATTCTGGACAGGGGCGAAAAACTGTTTTTT. Protein: CASSILDRGEKLFF.